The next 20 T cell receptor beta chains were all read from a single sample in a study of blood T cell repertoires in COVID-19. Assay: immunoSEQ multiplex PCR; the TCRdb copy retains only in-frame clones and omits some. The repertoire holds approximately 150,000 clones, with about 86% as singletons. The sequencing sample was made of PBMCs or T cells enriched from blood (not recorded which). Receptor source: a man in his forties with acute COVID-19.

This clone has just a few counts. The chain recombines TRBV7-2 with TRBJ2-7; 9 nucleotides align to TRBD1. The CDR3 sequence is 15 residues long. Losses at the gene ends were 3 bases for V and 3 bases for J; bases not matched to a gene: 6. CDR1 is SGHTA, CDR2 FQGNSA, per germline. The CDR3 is CASSLMGTGSYEQYF. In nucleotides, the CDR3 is TGTGCCAGCAGCTTGATGGGGACAGGGAGCTACGAGCAGTACTTC.

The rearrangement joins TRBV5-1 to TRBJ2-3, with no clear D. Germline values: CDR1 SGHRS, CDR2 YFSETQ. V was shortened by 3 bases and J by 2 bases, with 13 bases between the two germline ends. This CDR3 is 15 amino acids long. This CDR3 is CASSSTPPYTDTQYF. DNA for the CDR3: TGCGCCAGCAGCTCTACCCCGCCTTACACAGATACGCAGTATTTT.

CDR3: CARSLFPGKNIQYF. CDR3 in DNA: TGTGCCAGAAGCTTGTTCCCAGGGAAAAACATTCAGTACTTC. The rearrangement uses TRBV5-3 and TRBJ2-4, with D tentatively TRBD1 (5 bases). TRBV5-3 is an ORF for which the function is uncertain. V lost 1 base, J lost 4 bases, and 9 bases lay in between. The CDR3 has 14 amino acids.

This CDR3 reads CASSSATGYGYTF. CDR3 coding DNA: TGTGCCAGCAGCTCTGCCACGGGCTATGGCTACACCTTC. The gene calls are TRBV7-9 and TRBJ1-2; D gene uncertain. From germline, CDR1 is SEHNR and CDR2 FQNEAQ (reference sequence). Trimming removed 4 bases from V and 4 bases from J, with 10 bases in between. The CDR3 has 13 amino acids. Using reference TRBV7-9 and TRBJ1-2 for the parts outside the CDR3, the full variable domain is DTGVSQNPRHKITKRGQNVTFRCDPISEHNRLYWYRQTLGQGPEFLTYFQNEAQLEKSRLLSDRFSAERPKGSFSTLEIQRTEQGDSAMYLCASSSATGYGYTFGSGTRLTVV.

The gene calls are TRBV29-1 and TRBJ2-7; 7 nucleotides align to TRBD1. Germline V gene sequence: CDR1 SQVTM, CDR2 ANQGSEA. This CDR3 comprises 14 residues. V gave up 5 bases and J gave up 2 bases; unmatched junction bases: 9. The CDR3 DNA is TGCAGCGTTTGGGGGTGGGACAGAGCCTACGAGCAGTACTTC. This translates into CSVWGWDRAYEQYF.

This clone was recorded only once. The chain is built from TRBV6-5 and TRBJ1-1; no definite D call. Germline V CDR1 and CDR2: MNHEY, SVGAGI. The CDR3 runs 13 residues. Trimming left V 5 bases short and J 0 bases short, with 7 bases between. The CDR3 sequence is CASSPLLNTEAFF. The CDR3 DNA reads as TGTGCCAGCAGTCCCCTCCTGAACACTGAAGCTTTCTTT.

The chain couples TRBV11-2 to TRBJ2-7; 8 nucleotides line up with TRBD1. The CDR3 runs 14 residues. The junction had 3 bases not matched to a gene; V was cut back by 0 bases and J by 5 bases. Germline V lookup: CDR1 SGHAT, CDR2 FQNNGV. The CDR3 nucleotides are TGTGCCAGCAGCTTAGACAGGGGGCCCCACGAGCAGTACTTC. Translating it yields CASSLDRGPHEQYF.

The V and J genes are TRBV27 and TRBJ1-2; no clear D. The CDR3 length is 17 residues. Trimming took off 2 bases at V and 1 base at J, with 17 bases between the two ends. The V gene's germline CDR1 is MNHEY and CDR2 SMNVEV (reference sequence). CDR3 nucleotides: TGTGCCAGCAGTTTAACCTGGGAGGCGGATTTTAACTATGGCTACACCTTC. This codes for CASSLTWEADFNYGYTF.

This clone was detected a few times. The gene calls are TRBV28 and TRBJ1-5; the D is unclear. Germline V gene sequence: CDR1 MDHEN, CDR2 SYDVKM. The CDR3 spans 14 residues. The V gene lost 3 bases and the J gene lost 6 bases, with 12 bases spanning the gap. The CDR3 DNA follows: TGTGCCAGCAGTTTGACCGGTTCGGGTCAGCCCCAGCATTTT. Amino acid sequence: CASSLTGSGQPQHF.

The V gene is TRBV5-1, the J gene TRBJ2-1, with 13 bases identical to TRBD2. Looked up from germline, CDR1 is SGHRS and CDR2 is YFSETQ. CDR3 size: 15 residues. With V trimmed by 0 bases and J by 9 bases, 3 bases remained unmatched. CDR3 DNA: TGCGCCAGCAGCTTGGCGGGACTAGCGGGATCTGAGCAGTTCTTC. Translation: CASSLAGLAGSEQFF.

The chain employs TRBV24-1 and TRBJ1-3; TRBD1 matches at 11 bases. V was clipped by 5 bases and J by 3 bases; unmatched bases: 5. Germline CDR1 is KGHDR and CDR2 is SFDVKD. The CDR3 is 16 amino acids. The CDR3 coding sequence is TGTGCCACCAGTGCTGGACAGGGGGCGTTTGGAAACACCATATATTTT. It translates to CATSAGQGAFGNTIYF.

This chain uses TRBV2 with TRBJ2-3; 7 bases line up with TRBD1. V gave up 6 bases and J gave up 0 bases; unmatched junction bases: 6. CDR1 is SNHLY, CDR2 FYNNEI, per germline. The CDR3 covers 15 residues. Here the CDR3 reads CASSRQGLSTDTQYF. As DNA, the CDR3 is TGTGCCAGCAGCCGACAGGGCTTGAGCACAGATACGCAGTATTTT.

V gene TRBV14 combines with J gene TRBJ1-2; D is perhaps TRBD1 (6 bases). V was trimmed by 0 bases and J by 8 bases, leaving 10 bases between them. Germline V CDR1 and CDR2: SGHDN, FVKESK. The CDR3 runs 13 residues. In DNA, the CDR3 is TGTGCCAGCAGCCAAGACAGGGGATCGGGCTACACCTTC. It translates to CASSQDRGSGYTF.

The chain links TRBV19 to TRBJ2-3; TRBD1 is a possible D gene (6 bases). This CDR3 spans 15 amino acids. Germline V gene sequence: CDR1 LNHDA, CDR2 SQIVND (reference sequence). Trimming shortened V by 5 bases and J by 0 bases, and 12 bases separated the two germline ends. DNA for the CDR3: TGTGCCAGTAGTCCTTCAAGGGGGAGCACAGATACGCAGTATTTT. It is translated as CASSPSRGSTDTQYF.

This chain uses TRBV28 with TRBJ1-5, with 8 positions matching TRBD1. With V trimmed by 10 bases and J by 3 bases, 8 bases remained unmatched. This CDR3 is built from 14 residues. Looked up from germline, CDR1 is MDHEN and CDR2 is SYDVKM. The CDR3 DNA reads TGTGCCACCAACCCGGACAGGGCCAATCAGCCCCAGCATTTT. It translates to CATNPDRANQPQHF.

The CDR3 reads CAWSSSVSGNTIYF. In nucleotides, the CDR3 is TGTGCCTGGAGTTCGTCCGTATCTGGAAACACCATATATTTT. This chain connects TRBV30 to TRBJ1-3, with no clear D. The germline V and J ends were trimmed by 2 bases and 1 base, with 9 bases remaining between them. The CDR3 extends over 14 amino acids. The germline V gene encodes CDR1 GTSNPN and CDR2 SVGIG (reference sequence).

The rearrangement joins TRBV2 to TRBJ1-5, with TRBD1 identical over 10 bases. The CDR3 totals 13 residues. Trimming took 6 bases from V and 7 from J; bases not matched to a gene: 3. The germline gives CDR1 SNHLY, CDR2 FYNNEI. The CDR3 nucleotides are TGTGCCAGCAGAGACAGGGGGCTGCAGCCCCAGCATTTT. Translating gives CASRDRGLQPQHF.

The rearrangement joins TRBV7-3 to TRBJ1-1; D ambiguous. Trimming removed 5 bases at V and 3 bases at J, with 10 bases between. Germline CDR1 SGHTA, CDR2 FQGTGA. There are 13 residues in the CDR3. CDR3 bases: TGTGCCAGCAGCCGGGGTTCGGACACTGAAGCTTTCTTT. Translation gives CASSRGSDTEAFF.

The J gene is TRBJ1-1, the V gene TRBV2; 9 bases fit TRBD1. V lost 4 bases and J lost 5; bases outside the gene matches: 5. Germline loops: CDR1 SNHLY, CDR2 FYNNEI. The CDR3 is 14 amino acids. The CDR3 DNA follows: TGTGCCAGCAGTGTACAGGGGGCGCGGACTGAAGCTTTCTTT. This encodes CASSVQGARTEAFF.

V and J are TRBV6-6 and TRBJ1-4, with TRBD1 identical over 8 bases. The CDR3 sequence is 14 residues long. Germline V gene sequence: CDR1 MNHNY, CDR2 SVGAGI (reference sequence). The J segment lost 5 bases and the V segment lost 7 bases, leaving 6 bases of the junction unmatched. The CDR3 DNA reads TGTGCCAGCAAACCCCGACAGGGGAATGAAAAACTGTTTTTT. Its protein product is CASKPRQGNEKLFF.